This passage covers 22 T cell receptor beta chains from one sample sequenced in a study of blood T cell repertoires in COVID-19. Sequencing used immunoSEQ multiplex PCR; TCRdb keeps in-frame clones, though not all of them. The data contain 250,000 or so clones, 70% to 90% of them singletons. Sequences were obtained from peripheral blood. Receptors were obtained from a man aged 18 to 35 with active or convalescent COVID-19.

The chain couples TRBV4-3 to TRBJ2-3, with 10 bases that match TRBD1. CDR1 is LGHNA and CDR2 is YSLEER in the germline V gene. The CDR3 has 16 amino acids. With 3 bases clipped from V and 2 bases from J, the junction kept 5 bases outside the gene matches. The CDR3 bases are TGCGCCAGCAGCCACCACGGGACAGGGGTCACAGATACGCAGTATTTT. It translates to CASSHHGTGVTDTQYF.

The chain couples TRBV5-4 to TRBJ2-5, with 7 bases identical to TRBD1. Germline CDR1 and CDR2: SGHNT and YYREEE (reference sequence). The CDR3 extends over 14 amino acids. V dropped 5 bases and J dropped 10; count of bases not matched to a gene: 14. CDR3 bases: TGTGCCAGCAGACCGGGACAGAGCGCGCCCCGCCAGTACTTC. It translates to CASRPGQSAPRQYF.

V and J are TRBV5-1 and TRBJ2-2; D perhaps matches TRBD2 (6 bases). CDR3 length equals 16 residues. Germline assignment: CDR1 SGHRS and CDR2 YFSETQ. Trimming removed 4 bases from V and 0 bases from J, with 13 bases in between. This CDR3 is CASSPGLSPNTGELFF. In DNA form, the CDR3 reads TGCGCCAGCAGCCCCGGACTAAGTCCGAACACCGGGGAGCTGTTTTTT.

This rearrangement joins TRBV6-5 to TRBJ1-1; 9 bases are a match to TRBD1. The germline gives CDR1 MNHEY, CDR2 SVGAGI. Trimming removed 7 bases from V and 6 bases from J; junction bases left unmatched: 6. This CDR3 spans 13 amino acids. CDR3 in amino acids: CASTGTGISEAFF. CDR3 in DNA: TGTGCCAGCACTGGGACAGGGATCTCTGAAGCTTTCTTT.

V usage is TRBV3-1 (or the pseudogene TRBV3-2) and J usage is TRBJ2-1, with TRBD2 matching over 7 bases. The germline gives CDR1 LGHDT, CDR2 YNNKEL (reference sequence). V shed 5 bases, J shed 4 bases, and the junction held 11 bases outside the gene matches. CDR3 length: 16 residues. The CDR3 spells CASSARAGKGYNEQFF. In nucleotides, the CDR3 is TGTGCCAGCAGCGCGAGAGCGGGGAAGGGATACAATGAGCAGTTCTTC.

The gene calls are TRBV6-5 and TRBJ1-1, with D possibly being TRBD1 (6 bases). Per the germline V gene, CDR1 is MNHEY and CDR2 is SVGAGI. The V end lost 6 bases, the J end lost 4 bases, and 15 bases lay between the germline ends. There are 14 residues in the CDR3. The CDR3 sequence: CASRADRSGTEAFF. CDR3 DNA: TGTGCCAGCAGAGCCGACAGGAGCGGCACTGAAGCTTTCTTT.

The chain links TRBV7-8 to TRBJ2-1; TRBD2 is a possible D gene (6 bases). Trimming removed 3 bases at V and 0 bases at J, with 15 bases between. Germline CDR1 and CDR2: SGHVS and FQNEAQ. The CDR3 contains 17 residues. Here the CDR3 reads CASSFQAGFSSYNEQFF. CDR3 nucleotide sequence: TGTGCCAGCAGCTTTCAGGCGGGATTTAGCTCCTACAATGAGCAGTTCTTC.

The rearrangement joins TRBV9 to TRBJ2-1; 7 bases fit TRBD2. The CDR3 is 15 residues long. CDR1 is SGDLS and CDR2 is YYNGEE in the germline V gene. The ends lost 2 bases at V and 2 bases at J; junction bases unmatched: 4. CDR3 sequence reads: CASSVGAGAYNEQFF. In DNA form, the CDR3 reads TGTGCCAGCAGCGTCGGGGCGGGAGCCTACAATGAGCAGTTCTTC.

This sequence joins TRBV7-3 and TRBJ2-1; 8 bases map to TRBD1. The length of the CDR3 is 15 residues. V lost 5 bases, J lost 6 bases, and 9 bases stayed unmatched. Germline values: CDR1 SGHTA, CDR2 FQGTGA. Here the CDR3 reads CASSPKTGVLNEQFF. CDR3 in DNA: TGTGCCAGCAGCCCGAAGACAGGGGTTCTCAATGAGCAGTTCTTC.

This clone was detected once. The chain couples TRBV5-1 to TRBJ2-5, with D perhaps TRBD1 (6 bases). Looked up from germline, CDR1 is SGHRS and CDR2 is YFSETQ. Trimming took 2 bases from V and 4 from J, leaving 12 bases between them. CDR3 length equals 14 residues. CDR3 sequence (DNA): TGCGCCAGCAGCTTATCCGGGACACCAGAGACCCAGTACTTC. Translation gives CASSLSGTPETQYF.

The chain recombines TRBV5-1 with TRBJ1-2; D not resolved. Per germline, CDR1 SGHRS and CDR2 YFSETQ. The CDR3 consists of 14 residues. The ends were cut back, 0 bases at V and 2 bases at J, with 8 bases in the middle. The CDR3: CASSLGAPNYGYTF. In DNA, the CDR3 is TGCGCCAGCAGCTTGGGGGCCCCAAACTATGGCTACACCTTC.

The V and J genes are TRBV6-7 and TRBJ2-1, with 7 bases that match TRBD1. TRBV6-7 is filed as an ORF, its function uncertain. The J segment lost 0 bases and the V segment lost 2 bases, leaving 22 bases of the junction unmatched. The CDR3 totals 22 residues. CDR3 sequence reads: CASSYPVRQGRQWRCSYNEQFF. CDR3 in DNA: TGTGCCAGCAGTTACCCAGTTAGACAGGGCCGACAGTGGCGGTGCTCCTACAATGAGCAGTTCTTC.

This clone has a handful of counts. The chain is built from TRBV28 and TRBJ2-5; 7 bases are shared with TRBD2. J gave up 6 bases and V 3 bases, and 7 bases lay outside the gene matches. CDR1 is MDHEN and CDR2 is SYDVKM in the germline V gene. This CDR3 contains 14 residues. CDR3 loop: CASSLGLAVKTQYF. The CDR3 DNA reads TGTGCCAGCAGTTTGGGGCTAGCGGTAAAGACCCAGTACTTC.

The chain uses TRBV7-3 and TRBJ1-2; TRBD1 agrees at 9 bases. In germline, CDR1 is SGHTA, CDR2 FQGTGA. Losses at the gene ends were 5 bases for V and 5 bases for J; bases not matched to a gene: 6. The CDR3 has 14 amino acids. The CDR3 reads CASSPTGGGYGYTF. The CDR3 DNA sequence: TGTGCCAGCAGCCCGACAGGGGGAGGGTATGGCTACACCTTC.

The rearrangement links TRBV24-1 to TRBJ2-1, with D uncertain. CDR3 size: 12 residues. Looked up from germline, CDR1 is KGHDR and CDR2 is SFDVKD. Trimming pared 2 bases from V and 9 bases from J, leaving 7 bases between. The CDR3 sequence: CATSDSEAEQFF. The CDR3 DNA sequence: TGTGCCACCAGTGATTCAGAGGCTGAGCAGTTCTTC.

This clone was recorded only once. The genes are TRBV7-3 and TRBJ2-7; 8 nucleotides line up with TRBD2. With 5 bases clipped from V and 2 bases from J, the junction kept 5 bases outside the gene matches. This CDR3 region has 14 residues. Germline CDR1 and CDR2: SGHTA and FQGTGA. DNA of the CDR3: TGTGCCAGCAGCCCTTCCGGGGGGGCCTACGAGCAGTACTTC. It specifies CASSPSGGAYEQYF.

The rearrangement joins TRBV12-5 to TRBJ1-3; TRBD1 matches at 7 bases. This CDR3 has 16 residues. Germline V lookup: CDR1 LGHNT, CDR2 FRNRAP. Trimming took 5 bases from V and 0 from J; bases not matched to a gene: 7. CDR3 sequence (DNA): TGTGCTAGTGGTATCGGGACAGCCCTCTCTGGAAACACCATATATTTT. Its translation is CASGIGTALSGNTIYF.

The chain is built from TRBV7-6 and TRBJ1-5; tentative D call: TRBD1 (6 bases). CDR1 SGHVS and CDR2 FNYEAQ come from the germline V gene. Between the trimmed V and J ends, which lost 1 base and 2 bases, there was a span of 9 bases. The CDR3 has 15 amino acids. For the CDR3, the DNA is TGTGCCAGCAGCTTAGAGGGGGGGGGCAATCAGCCCCAGCATTTT. This gives the protein CASSLEGGGNQPQHF.

The J gene is TRBJ2-5, the V gene TRBV25-1; TRBD1 aligns across 11 bases. Per the germline V gene, CDR1 is MGHDK and CDR2 is SYGVNS. The CDR3 totals 14 residues. Losses at the gene ends were 6 bases for V and 2 bases for J; bases not matched to a gene: 2. The CDR3 DNA reads TGTGCCAGCAGGGGGACAGGGGGTCAAGAGACCCAGTACTTC. Translated, it gives CASRGTGGQETQYF.

The gene calls are TRBV19 and TRBJ1-1; the D is unclear. The length of the CDR3 is 14 residues. Trimming removed 5 bases at V and 1 base at J, with 11 bases between. Germline V lookup: CDR1 LNHDA, CDR2 SQIVND (reference sequence). CDR3 sequence reads: CASSPLRGNTEAFF. For the CDR3, the DNA is TGTGCCAGTAGTCCCCTTCGGGGGAACACTGAAGCTTTCTTT.

The DNA of the CDR3 is TGTGCCAGCAGCTATACAGGGAACTACAATGAGCAGTTCTTC. It is translated as CASSYTGNYNEQFF. The chain couples TRBV11-3 to TRBJ2-1; perhaps TRBD1 as D (6 bases). There are 14 residues in the CDR3. Between the trimmed V and J ends, which lost 4 bases and 3 bases, there was a span of 10 bases. The V gene's germline CDR1 is SGHNT and CDR2 YENEEA.

The chain has TRBV4-3 and TRBJ1-1; no reliable D call. CDR1 and CDR2 (germline): LGHNA, YSLEER. Deletions cut 10 bases from V and 4 bases from J, with 16 bases between. The CDR3 length is 13 residues. The CDR3 loop reads CATTRGLGTEAFF. The CDR3 DNA is TGCGCCACTACGAGAGGGCTGGGCACTGAAGCTTTCTTT.